The rows below give T cell receptor beta chains drawn from one sample of a study of early T cells in non-severe SARS-CoV-2 infection. Via MiXCR, TCRdb re-called the 5' RACE reads, giving one row per CDR3 protein. The sample has fewer than 85,000 distinct CDR3 sequences; approximately 13% are singletons. Material for sequencing was whole blood. The receptors stem from an adult who was a healthcare worker with PCR-confirmed SARS-CoV-2 infection or an uninfected control (not recorded which). Both conserved end residues are part of each CDR3. D genes are given only for firm matches. Where a row states a size, it is once, few, many or the class of an expanded clone; other rows omit it.

d_gene,j_gene,abundance,v_gene,CDR3aa,CDR3nt
NA,TRBJ1-1,NA,TRBV12-3/TRBV12-4,CASSPREQTEAFF,TGTGCCAGCAGCCCGAGAGAACAAACTGAAGCTTTCTTT
NA,TRBJ2-1,NA,TRBV6-5,CASSTGPDMSYNEQFF,TGTGCCAGCAGTACAGGGCCCGATATGTCCTACAATGAGCAGTTCTTC
TRBD2,TRBJ2-7,few,TRBV9,CASSVVSGTHEQYF,TGTGCCAGCAGCGTAGTAAGCGGGACCCACGAGCAGTACTTC
NA,TRBJ2-2,few,TRBV28,CASSLDGITGELFF,TGTGCCAGCAGTTTAGACGGAATCACCGGGGAGCTGTTTTTT
TRBD1,TRBJ1-4,NA,TRBV28,CASSLQGAREEKLFF,TGTGCCAGCAGTCTACAGGGGGCGCGGGAAGAAAAACTGTTTTTT
NA,TRBJ1-1,NA,TRBV20-1,CSARDSLGREGTEAFF,TGCAGTGCTAGAGACTCACTTGGCAGGGAAGGCACTGAAGCTTTCTTT
TRBD2,TRBJ2-1,NA,TRBV5-1,CASRGTSGNNEQFF,TGCGCCAGCAGGGGGACTAGCGGGAACAATGAGCAGTTCTTC
NA,TRBJ1-2,NA,TRBV28,CASSNPRDGIYGYTF,TGTGCCAGCAGTAATCCGAGGGACGGAATCTATGGCTACACCTTC
TRBD1,TRBJ1-5,few,TRBV5-5,CASSRFQGDSNQPQHF,TGTGCCAGCAGCCGATTTCAGGGGGATAGCAATCAGCCCCAGCATTTT
NA,TRBJ2-5,NA,TRBV6-2/TRBV6-3,CASSYMGREGTQYF,TGTGCCAGCAGTTACATGGGACGAGAAGGGACCCAGTACTTC
NA,TRBJ1-1,once,TRBV18,CASSSPRTLNTEAFF,TGTGCCAGCTCAAGCCCCAGGACCCTGAACACTGAAGCTTTCTTT
NA,TRBJ1-5,NA,TRBV18,CASSPARSPTQPQHF,TGTGCCAGCTCACCAGCCCGAAGCCCTACTCAGCCCCAGCATTTT
TRBD1,TRBJ2-3,few,TRBV29-1,CSVTPGTGGSDTQYF,TGCAGCGTTACCCCCGGGACAGGGGGCTCAGATACGCAGTATTTT
NA,TRBJ2-7,many,TRBV20-1,CSARVQGYEQYF,TGCAGTGCTAGAGTTCAAGGGTACGAGCAGTACTTC
NA,TRBJ1-5,NA,TRBV6-5,CASSLGRYSNQPQHF,TGTGCCAGCAGCCTGGGGAGATATAGCAATCAGCCCCAGCATTTT
TRBD2,TRBJ2-2,few,TRBV18,CASSPTGLAGVTGELFF,TGTGCCAGCTCACCGACGGGACTAGCGGGAGTTACCGGGGAGCTGTTTTTT
NA,TRBJ2-3,NA,TRBV20-1,CSATGRAVSTDTQYF,TGCAGTGCTACCGGACGAGCGGTATCCACAGATACGCAGTATTTT
TRBD1,TRBJ1-5,NA,TRBV30,CAWSVGTGKNQPQHF,TGTGCCTGGAGTGTAGGGACAGGGAAAAATCAGCCCCAGCATTTT
NA,TRBJ2-3,NA,TRBV18,CASSPSADSQYF,TGTGCCAGCTCCCCCAGCGCAGATTCGCAGTATTTT
NA,TRBJ1-6,NA,TRBV14,CASSQRDKDTPYNSPLHF,TGTGCCAGCAGTCAGCGGGACAAGGACACACCGTATAATTCACCCCTCCACTTT
TRBD1,TRBJ2-3,NA,TRBV25-1,CASSEYGFAAGGPPDTQYF,TGTGCCAGCAGTGAATACGGGTTTGCGGCAGGGGGCCCCCCAGATACGCAGTATTTT
NA,TRBJ1-4,many,TRBV10-3,CAISGQEANEKLFF,TGTGCCATCAGTGGACAGGAGGCTAATGAAAAACTGTTTTTT
NA,TRBJ1-5,NA,TRBV7-8,CASSLEGGGKPQHF,TGTGCCAGCAGCTTAGAAGGGGGAGGGAAGCCCCAGCATTTT
TRBD1,TRBJ2-3,NA,TRBV6-8,CASRPQAQQGADTDTRYF,TGTGCCAGCAGACCTCAGGCCCAACAGGGGGCGGACACAGATACGCGGTATTTT
NA,TRBJ2-3,NA,TRBV6-6,CASSYPPSLGTDTQYF,TGTGCCAGCAGTTACCCCCCCTCCCTGGGCACAGATACGCAGTATTTT
NA,TRBJ1-3,many,TRBV7-9,CASRLTGSSGNTIYF,TGTGCCAGCCGACTGACAGGAAGCTCTGGAAACACCATATATTTT
NA,TRBJ1-4,many,TRBV18,CASSRWDSTNEKLFF,TGTGCCAGCTCCCGTTGGGATTCAACTAATGAAAAACTGTTTTTT
NA,TRBJ1-1,many,TRBV10-2,CASMAGRRTEAFF,TGCGCCAGCATGGCCGGGAGGCGAACTGAAGCTTTCTTT
NA,TRBJ1-1,few,TRBV12-3/TRBV12-4,CASSLHGPTNTEAFF,TGTGCCAGCAGTTTACATGGTCCAACGAACACTGAAGCTTTCTTT
NA,TRBJ1-1,NA,TRBV7-2,CASSYPIVNTEAFF,TGTGCCAGCAGCTACCCGATCGTGAACACTGAAGCTTTCTTT
NA,TRBJ1-2,many,TRBV28,CASNPLQSYGYTF,TGTGCCAGCAACCCTTTGCAGAGCTATGGCTACACCTTC
NA,TRBJ1-4,many,TRBV6-5,CASSSPRTATNEKLFF,TGTGCCAGCAGTTCTCCCCGGACAGCAACTAATGAAAAACTGTTTTTT
NA,TRBJ1-3,many,TRBV29-1,CSVPPFGNTIYF,TGCAGCGTTCCCCCCTTTGGAAACACCATATATTTT
NA,TRBJ1-1,NA,TRBV29-1,CSVGFMNTEAFF,TGCAGCGTTGGTTTTATGAACACTGAAGCTTTCTTT
TRBD2,TRBJ2-2,NA,TRBV11-2,CASSTKRGGEAGELFF,TGTGCCAGCAGCACAAAGCGGGGGGGCGAGGCCGGGGAGCTGTTTTTT
NA,TRBJ2-3,NA,TRBV11-2,CASSLWTTATDTQYF,TGTGCCAGCAGCCTCTGGACTACAGCCACAGATACGCAGTATTTT
NA,TRBJ2-5,NA,TRBV2,CASSVQQGSETQYF,TGTGCCAGCAGTGTCCAACAGGGTTCCGAGACCCAGTACTTC
NA,TRBJ1-1,few,TRBV4-1,CASSQGAPGGTEAFF,TGCGCCAGCAGCCAGGGGGCTCCCGGGGGGACTGAAGCTTTCTTT
NA,TRBJ2-1,many,TRBV29-1,CSVADVGEQFF,TGCAGCGTTGCGGATGTAGGTGAGCAGTTCTTC
NA,TRBJ1-1,NA,TRBV7-3,CASSWGQNTEAFF,TGTGCCAGCAGCTGGGGACAGAACACTGAAGCTTTCTTT
NA,TRBJ1-1,NA,TRBV14,CASSQVGQTLAEAFF,TGTGCCAGCAGCCAAGTCGGACAGACTCTCGCTGAAGCTTTCTTT
TRBD1,TRBJ2-2,NA,TRBV7-9,CASSRTTGTGELFF,TGTGCCAGCAGCCGGACGACAGGGACCGGGGAGCTGTTTTTT
NA,TRBJ2-7,few,TRBV4-1,CASSHMPGNYEQYF,TGCGCCAGCAGCCATATGCCGGGAAACTACGAGCAGTACTTC
NA,TRBJ2-1,few,TRBV7-3,CASSLGAGYGNEQFF,TGTGCCAGCAGCTTAGGGGCAGGGTATGGGAATGAGCAGTTCTTC
TRBD1,TRBJ2-2,NA,TRBV18,CASSPRTGVFAGELFF,TGTGCCAGCTCACCTCGGACAGGGGTCTTCGCCGGGGAGCTGTTTTTT
NA,TRBJ2-2,few,TRBV5-4,CVSRSQRDTGELFF,TGTGTCAGCAGAAGTCAGCGCGACACCGGGGAGCTGTTTTTT
NA,TRBJ1-1,few,TRBV28,CASSIRSEAFF,TGTGCCAGCAGTATAAGGAGTGAAGCTTTCTTT